Sequencing of this T cell receptor beta chain was carried out in a study of blood T cell repertoires in COVID-19. Across the study: Acute-phase and convalescent COVID-19 samples originated in the United States, Italy and Spain. T cells, B-cell-depleted T cells, or PBMCs provided the cDNA or gDNA that served as material.

This clone was detected only a few times. Germline loops: CDR1 WSHSY, CDR2 SAAADI. The CDR3 runs to 16 residues. The ends were cut back, 0 bases at V and 7 bases at J, with 19 bases in the middle. In the authors' workflow: From reference gene primer amplification, estimates of nucleated cell counts were derived. This table comes from immunoSEQ multiplex PCR, and its TCRdb copy is limited to in-frame clones, with some not included. V and J calls and clone size follow that table, whereas D and trimming were derived from the DNA. The sample has more than 65,000 clones, more than 75% seen once; the top ten hold less than 20%.

The rearrangement joins TRBV10-2 to TRBJ2-7, with a possible D match to TRBD1 (6 bases). This receptor was taken from a woman aged 80 or older with active or convalescent COVID-19. The sequencing sample was made of peripheral blood. As DNA, the CDR3 is TGCGCCAGCAGTGAGTCTGGTTCAGGGGCCCGCGGGGAGCAGTACTTC. Encoded protein: CASSESGSGARGEQYF.